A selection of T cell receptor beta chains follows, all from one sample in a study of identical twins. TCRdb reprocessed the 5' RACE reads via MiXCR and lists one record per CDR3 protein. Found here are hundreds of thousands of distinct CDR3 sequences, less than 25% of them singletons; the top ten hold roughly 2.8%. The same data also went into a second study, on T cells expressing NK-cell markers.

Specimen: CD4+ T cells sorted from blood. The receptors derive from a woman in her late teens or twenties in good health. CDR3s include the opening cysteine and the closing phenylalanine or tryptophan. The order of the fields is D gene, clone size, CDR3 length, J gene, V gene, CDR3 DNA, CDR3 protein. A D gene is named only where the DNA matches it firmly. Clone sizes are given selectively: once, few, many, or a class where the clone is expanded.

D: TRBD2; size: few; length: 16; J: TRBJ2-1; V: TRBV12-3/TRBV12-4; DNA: TGTGCCAGCAATCGACGCGCGGGGGGTACCTACAATGAGCAGTTCTTC; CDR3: CASNRRAGGTYNEQFF
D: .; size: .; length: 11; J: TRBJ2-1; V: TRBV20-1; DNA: TGCAGTGTAGGGATCTACAATGAGCAGTTCTTC; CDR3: CSVGIYNEQFF
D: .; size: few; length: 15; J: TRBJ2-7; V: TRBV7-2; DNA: TGTGCCAGCAGCTTTCGCTCGGGGCCAATCTACGAGCAGTACTTC; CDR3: CASSFRSGPIYEQYF
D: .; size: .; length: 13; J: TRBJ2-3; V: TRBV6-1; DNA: TGTGCCAGCAGTGAAGACAGGGTGGGTACGCAGTATTTT; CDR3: CASSEDRVGTQYF
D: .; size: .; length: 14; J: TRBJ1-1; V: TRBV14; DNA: TGTGCCAGCAGCCAGTATGTCCGGAACACTGAAGCTTTCTTT; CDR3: CASSQYVRNTEAFF
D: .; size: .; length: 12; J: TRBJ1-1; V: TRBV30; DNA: TGTGCCTGGAGTGGTAGGCACACTGAAGCTTTCTTT; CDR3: CAWSGRHTEAFF
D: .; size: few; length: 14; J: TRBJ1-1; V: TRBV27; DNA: TGTGCCAGCAGCCGTGGAGGGGGGTCTCCTGAAGCTTTCTTT; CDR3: CASSRGGGSPEAFF
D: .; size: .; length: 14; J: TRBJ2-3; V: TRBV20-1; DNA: TGCAGTGCCCCTTGGGGATTCGGCACAGATACGCAGTATTTT; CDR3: CSAPWGFGTDTQYF
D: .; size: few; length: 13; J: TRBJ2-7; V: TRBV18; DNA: TGTGCCAGCTCTCTTACGACAGACTACGAGCAGTACTTC; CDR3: CASSLTTDYEQYF
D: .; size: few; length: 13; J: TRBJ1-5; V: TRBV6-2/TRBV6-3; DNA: TGTGCCAGCAGTTATATACAAGATCAGCCCCAGCATTTT; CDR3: CASSYIQDQPQHF
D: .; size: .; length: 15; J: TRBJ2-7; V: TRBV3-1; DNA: TGTGCCAGCAGCCAAGCGGCCGCAAGCTCCTACGAGCAGTACTTC; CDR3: CASSQAAASSYEQYF
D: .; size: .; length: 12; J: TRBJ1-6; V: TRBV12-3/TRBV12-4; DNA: TGTGCCGCCGGATTTCAGGGTTTACCCCTCCACTTT; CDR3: CAAGFQGLPLHF
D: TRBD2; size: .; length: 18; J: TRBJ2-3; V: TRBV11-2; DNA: TGTGCCAGCAGCTTTCGCCCCGCAGCGGGAGGTAGCACAGATACGCAGTATTTT; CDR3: CASSFRPAAGGSTDTQYF
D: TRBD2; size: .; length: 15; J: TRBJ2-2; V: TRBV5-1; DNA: TGCGCCAGCAGCTTGGAGGGACTATCCACCGGGGAGCTGTTTTTT; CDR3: CASSLEGLSTGELFF
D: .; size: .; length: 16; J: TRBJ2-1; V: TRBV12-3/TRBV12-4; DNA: TGTGCCAGCAGTTTAGGGGACCCGTTCACCTACAATGAGCAGTTCTTC; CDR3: CASSLGDPFTYNEQFF
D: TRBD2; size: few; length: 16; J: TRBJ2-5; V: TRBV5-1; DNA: TGCGCCAGCAGAGGTGAAAGCGGGACTAAAGGCGAGACCCAGTACTTC; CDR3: CASRGESGTKGETQYF
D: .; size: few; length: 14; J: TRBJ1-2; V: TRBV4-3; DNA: TGCGCCAGCAGCCAAGAAAGGACGACCTATGGCTACACCTTC; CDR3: CASSQERTTYGYTF
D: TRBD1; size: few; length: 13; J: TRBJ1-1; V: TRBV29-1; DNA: TGCAGCGTCGAAGACAGGGGGCTGACTGAAGCTTTCTTT; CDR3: CSVEDRGLTEAFF
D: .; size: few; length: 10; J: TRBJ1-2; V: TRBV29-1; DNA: TGCAGCGGATTTACAGATGGCTACACCTTC; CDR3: CSGFTDGYTF
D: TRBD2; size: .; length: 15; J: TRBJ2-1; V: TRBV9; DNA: TGTGCCAGCAGCTCCGGACTAGGTGGATACGATGAGCAGTTCTTC; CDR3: CASSSGLGGYDEQFF
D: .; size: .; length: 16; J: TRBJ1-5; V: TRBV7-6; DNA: TGTGCCAGCAGTTCGACGGGCAGGGGTCGCAATCAGCCCCAGCATTTT; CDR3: CASSSTGRGRNQPQHF
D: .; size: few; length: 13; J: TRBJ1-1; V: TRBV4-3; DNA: TGCGCCAGCAGCCAAGATCGAGGGTGGGGGGCTTTCTTT; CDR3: CASSQDRGWGAFF
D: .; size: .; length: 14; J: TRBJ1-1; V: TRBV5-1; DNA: TGCGCCAGCAGCTTTCTAGGGACTAACACTGAAGCTTTCTTT; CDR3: CASSFLGTNTEAFF
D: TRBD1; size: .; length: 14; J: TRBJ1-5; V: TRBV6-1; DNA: TGTGCCAGCACAGGACAGGGGCATATACAGCCCCAGCATTTT; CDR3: CASTGQGHIQPQHF
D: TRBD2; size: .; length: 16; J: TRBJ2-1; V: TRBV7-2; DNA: TGTGCCAGCAGCTTACTAAGGACTAGCGGTTACAATGAGCAGTTCTTC; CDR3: CASSLLRTSGYNEQFF
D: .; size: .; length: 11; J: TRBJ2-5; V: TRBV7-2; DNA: TGTGCCAGCAAGGGCCAAGAGACCCAGTACTTC; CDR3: CASKGQETQYF
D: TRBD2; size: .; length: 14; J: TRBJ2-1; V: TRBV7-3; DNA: TGTGCCAGCACCCCTAGCGGGTCCGACAATGAGCAGTTCTTC; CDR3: CASTPSGSDNEQFF
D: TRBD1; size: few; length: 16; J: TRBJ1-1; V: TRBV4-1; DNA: TGCGCCAGCAGCCAAGCCCCGACAGGGAGTAAGACTGAAGCTTTCTTT; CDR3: CASSQAPTGSKTEAFF
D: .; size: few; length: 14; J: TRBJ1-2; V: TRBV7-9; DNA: TGTGCCAGCAGCCCATGGACGGATTCCAATGGCTACACCTTC; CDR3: CASSPWTDSNGYTF
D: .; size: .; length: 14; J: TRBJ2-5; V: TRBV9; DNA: TGTGCCAGCAGCGTCCAACCGTACCAAGAGACCCAGTACTTC; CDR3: CASSVQPYQETQYF
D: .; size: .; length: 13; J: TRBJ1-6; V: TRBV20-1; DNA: TGCAGTGCTAGAGTACAGTCTAATTCACCCCTCCACTTT; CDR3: CSARVQSNSPLHF
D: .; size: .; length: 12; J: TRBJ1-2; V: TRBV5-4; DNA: TGTGCCAGCAGCCTGGAAACCTATGGCTACACCTTC; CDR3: CASSLETYGYTF